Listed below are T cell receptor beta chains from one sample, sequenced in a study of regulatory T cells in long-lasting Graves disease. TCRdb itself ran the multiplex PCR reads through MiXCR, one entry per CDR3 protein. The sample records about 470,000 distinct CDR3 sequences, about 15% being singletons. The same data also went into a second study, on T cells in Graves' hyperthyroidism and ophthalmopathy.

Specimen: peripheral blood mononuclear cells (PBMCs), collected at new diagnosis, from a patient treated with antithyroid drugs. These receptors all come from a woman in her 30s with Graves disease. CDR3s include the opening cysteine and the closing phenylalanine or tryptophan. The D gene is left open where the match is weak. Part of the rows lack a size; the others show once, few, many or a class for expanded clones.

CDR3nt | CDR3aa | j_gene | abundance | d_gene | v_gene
TGCGCCAGCAGCCGGTCCGACTTCTCCTACGAGCAGTACTTC | CASSRSDFSYEQYF | TRBJ2-7 | many | NA | TRBV4-1
TGTGCCAGCAGACCACTCGGGACTAGCGTACCCTACGAGCAGTACTTC | CASRPLGTSVPYEQYF | TRBJ2-7 | NA | TRBD2 | TRBV27
TGCAGCGTAACCGGGAGGCGGGAGGGACGCACAGATACGCAGTATTTT | CSVTGRREGRTDTQYF | TRBJ2-3 | NA | TRBD2 | TRBV29-1
TGCAGTGCCCCGCGGGAGCTCGCCTCCTACGAGCAGTACTTC | CSAPRELASYEQYF | TRBJ2-7 | few | TRBD2 | TRBV20-1
TGCGCCAGCAGCCCCCCGGGCTCGAATGAAAAACTGTTTTTT | CASSPPGSNEKLFF | TRBJ1-4 | few | NA | TRBV5-1
TGTGCCAGCAGTTTATTGCTGCGCCCGGCCCCAGATACGCAGTATTTT | CASSLLLRPAPDTQYF | TRBJ2-3 | many | NA | TRBV12-3/TRBV12-4
TGTGCCTGGGCCGCCGGGGGCGGCTACGAGCAGTACTTC | CAWAAGGGYEQYF | TRBJ2-7 | many | NA | TRBV30
TGTGCCAGCACTACAAGGGAACTAGCGGTCGACAATGAGCAGTTCTTC | CASTTRELAVDNEQFF | TRBJ2-1 | many | TRBD2 | TRBV2
TGCAGCGTTGATTACTCGGGGTCCACCTTACAAGAGACCCAGTACTTC | CSVDYSGSTLQETQYF | TRBJ2-5 | many | NA | TRBV29-1
TGTGCCAGTACCCTGACTAGCGGGAGGGCTTGGAATGAGCAGTTCTTC | CASTLTSGRAWNEQFF | TRBJ2-1 | few | TRBD2 | TRBV19
TGCAGTGCTAGTAAAAACGAGGGCTTCGCGCGCGAGCAGTACTTC | CSASKNEGFAREQYF | TRBJ2-7 | many | NA | TRBV20-1
TGCGCCAGCAGCTCCTCAGGACAGGCTTCTAATGAAAAACTGTTTTTT | CASSSSGQASNEKLFF | TRBJ1-4 | many | TRBD1 | TRBV5-1
TGCAGCGTTGGGACCGGGACCACCTACGAGCAGTACTTC | CSVGTGTTYEQYF | TRBJ2-7 | many | NA | TRBV29-1
TGTGCCAGCAGGGAACCGGGAGCCTCGAGCGGGGAGCTGTTTTTT | CASREPGASSGELFF | TRBJ2-2 | NA | NA | TRBV7-9
TGCGCCAGCAGCTTGGAGGGACGGACCACCTACGAGCAGTACTTC | CASSLEGRTTYEQYF | TRBJ2-7 | many | NA | TRBV5-1
TGTGCCAGCTCACCCATTGGTGCAGGGGATTATGGCTACACCTTC | CASSPIGAGDYGYTF | TRBJ1-2 | NA | NA | TRBV18
TGTGCCAGCAGTCGACAGGGGGGGAGCAATCAGCCCCAGCATTTT | CASSRQGGSNQPQHF | TRBJ1-5 | NA | TRBD1 | TRBV6-1
TGCGCCAGCAGCTTTTGGGGGGGACAGGATCCGAGCTCCTACGAGCAGTACTTC | CASSFWGGQDPSSYEQYF | TRBJ2-7 | many | NA | TRBV5-1